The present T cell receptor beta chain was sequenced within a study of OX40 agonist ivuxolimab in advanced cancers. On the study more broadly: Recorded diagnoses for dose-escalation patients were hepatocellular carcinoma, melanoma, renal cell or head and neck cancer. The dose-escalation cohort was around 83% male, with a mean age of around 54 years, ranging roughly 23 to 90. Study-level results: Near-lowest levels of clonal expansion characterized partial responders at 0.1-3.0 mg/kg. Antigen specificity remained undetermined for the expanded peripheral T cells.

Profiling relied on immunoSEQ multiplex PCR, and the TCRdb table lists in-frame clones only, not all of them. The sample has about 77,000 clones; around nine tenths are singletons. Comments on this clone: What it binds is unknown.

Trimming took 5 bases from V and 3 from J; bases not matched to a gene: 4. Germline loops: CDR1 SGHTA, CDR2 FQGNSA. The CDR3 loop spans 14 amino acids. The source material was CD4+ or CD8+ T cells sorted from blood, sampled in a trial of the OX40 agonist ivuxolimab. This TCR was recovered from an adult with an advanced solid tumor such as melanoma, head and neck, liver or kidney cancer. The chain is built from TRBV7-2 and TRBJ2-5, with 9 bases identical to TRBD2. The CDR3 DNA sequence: TGTGCCAGCAGCATTAGCGGGGGTGAAGAGACCCAGTACTTC. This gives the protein CASSISGGEETQYF.